A selection of T cell receptor beta chains follows, all from one sample in a study of blood T cell repertoires in COVID-19. Some clones are missing from TCRdb's copy, which holds only in-frame ones; the method was immunoSEQ multiplex PCR. The sample shows 150,000 to 180,000 clones, over 75% of them seen only once. Sequencing was performed on peripheral blood. Every receptor here comes from a man aged 55 to 70 with COVID-19, enrolled during active disease. Both conserved end residues are part of each CDR3. D genes are given only for firm matches. Clone sizes are given selectively: once, few, many, or a class where the clone is expanded.

V gene,J gene,D gene,CDR3 length,clone size,CDR3 protein,CDR3 DNA
TRBV19,TRBJ1-1,TRBD1,15,NA,CASSIGTGKNTEAFF,TGTGCCAGTAGTATTGGGACAGGGAAGAACACTGAAGCTTTCTTT
TRBV18,TRBJ2-7,TRBD1,13,few,CASSRTGSYEQYF,TGTGCCAGCTCCCGGACAGGGTCCTACGAGCAGTACTTC
TRBV19,TRBJ2-1,TRBD1,13,NA,CASTGQGYNEQFF,TGTGCCAGTACGGGACAGGGATACAATGAGCAGTTCTTC
TRBV6-5,TRBJ1-1,NA,14,NA,CASRAGNMNTEAFF,TGTGCCAGCAGAGCCGGGAACATGAACACTGAAGCTTTCTTT
TRBV15,TRBJ1-2,NA,20,NA,CATSRFQTPEGGGINYGYTF,TGTGCCACCAGCAGATTCCAAACCCCCGAAGGCGGGGGAATCAACTATGGCTACACCTTC
TRBV19,TRBJ2-7,NA,13,NA,CASSMPPLDEQYF,TGTGCCAGTAGTATGCCTCCACTCGACGAGCAGTACTTC
TRBV12-5,TRBJ1-5,NA,14,once,CASGQAGGEQPQHF,TGTGCTAGTGGTCAGGCAGGAGGAGAACAGCCCCAGCATTTT
TRBV4-2,TRBJ2-7,NA,15,NA,CASSQIAQGGAEQYF,TGTGCCAGCAGCCAAATCGCACAGGGTGGGGCCGAGCAGTACTTC
TRBV6-1,TRBJ2-3,TRBD2,15,once,CASSEAPGLARTQYF,TGTGCCAGCAGTGAAGCGCCCGGACTAGCGCGTACGCAGTATTTT
TRBV18,TRBJ1-4,NA,14,NA,CASSPPGLNEKLFF,TGTGCCAGCTCACCCCCCGGACTTAATGAAAAACTGTTTTTT
TRBV19,TRBJ1-6,NA,13,NA,CASSGRGNSPLHF,TGTGCCAGTAGTGGGAGGGGTAATTCACCCCTCCACTTT
TRBV2,TRBJ2-3,NA,18,NA,CASSFTGYTSPSTDTQYF,TGTGCCAGCAGTTTTACCGGCTACACTAGTCCTAGCACAGATACGCAGTATTTT
TRBV7-2,TRBJ2-1,TRBD2,14,NA,CASKGGRAFHEQFF,TGTGCCAGCAAAGGCGGGAGGGCCTTCCATGAGCAGTTCTTC
TRBV19,TRBJ1-5,TRBD1,15,NA,CASSRGDRGSQPQHF,TGTGCCAGTAGCCGAGGGGACAGGGGTTCTCAGCCCCAGCATTTT
TRBV6-6,TRBJ1-1,TRBD1,16,once,CASNPGQGARGTEAFF,TGTGCCAGCAATCCGGGACAGGGGGCGCGGGGCACTGAAGCTTTCTTT
TRBV19,TRBJ1-2,TRBD1,13,NA,CASERQGYYGYTF,TGTGCCAGTGAGAGACAGGGTTACTATGGCTACACCTTC
TRBV7-2,TRBJ2-7,TRBD2,17,NA,CASSLRRTSGDTYEQYF,TGTGCCAGCAGCTTACGCCGGACTAGCGGGGACACCTACGAGCAGTACTTC
TRBV15,TRBJ1-2,NA,16,NA,CATSRPPYSSPYGYTF,TGTGCCACCAGCAGGCCCCCCTATTCAAGTCCCTATGGCTACACCTTC
TRBV4-3,TRBJ1-2,NA,12,NA,CASSQGGVGYTF,TGCGCCAGCAGCCAAGGGGGGGTCGGCTACACCTTC
TRBV7-2,TRBJ2-4,NA,14,NA,CASSLHRTENIQYF,TGTGCCAGCAGCTTACATAGGACAGAAAACATTCAGTACTTC
TRBV19,TRBJ1-2,NA,14,NA,CAANPGQGNYGYTF,TGTGCCGCTAATCCGGGCCAGGGGAACTATGGCTACACCTTC
TRBV7-8,TRBJ1-1,NA,15,NA,CASSLEIGLNTEAFF,TGTGCCAGCAGCTTAGAAATCGGTCTGAACACTGAAGCTTTCTTT
TRBV2,TRBJ1-2,TRBD1,14,NA,CASSGEGGGYGYTF,TGTGCCAGCAGTGGTGAAGGGGGCGGATATGGCTACACCTTC
TRBV6-6,TRBJ2-3,TRBD2,17,NA,CASSQLGAGGLADTQYF,TGTGCCAGCAGTCAACTCGGAGCGGGGGGGCTCGCAGATACGCAGTATTTT
TRBV6-5,TRBJ1-1,NA,14,NA,CASIPRTGGTEAFF,TGTGCCAGCATTCCCCGGACCGGGGGCACTGAAGCTTTCTTT
TRBV7-2,TRBJ2-7,NA,14,NA,CASSKDRSNYEQYF,TGTGCCAGCAGCAAGGACAGAAGCAACTACGAGCAGTACTTC
TRBV2,TRBJ2-3,TRBD1,16,NA,CASKDLTGGKTDTQYF,TGTGCCAGCAAAGACCTGACAGGGGGTAAGACAGATACGCAGTATTTT
TRBV11-1,TRBJ1-1,NA,13,NA,CASSSQGYGEAFF,TGTGCCAGCAGCTCCCAGGGGTACGGTGAAGCTTTCTTT
TRBV2,TRBJ1-3,NA,17,NA,CASSEALFGESLDTIYF,TGTGCCAGCAGTGAAGCGCTTTTCGGGGAGAGTCTAGACACCATATATTTT
TRBV19,TRBJ1-4,NA,15,NA,CASSILGTTNEKLFF,TGTGCCAGTAGTATTTTGGGCACAACTAATGAAAAACTGTTTTTT
TRBV18,TRBJ1-3,NA,16,NA,CASSSFRDNSGNTIYF,TGTGCCAGCTCATCGTTTCGGGACAACTCTGGAAACACCATATATTTT
TRBV28,TRBJ1-2,NA,16,NA,CASESARGRGTYGYTF,TGTGCCAGCGAGAGCGCCCGGGGCAGGGGTACCTATGGCTACACCTTC
TRBV5-1,TRBJ2-2,TRBD1,15,NA,CASSLPTGYAGELFF,TGCGCCAGCAGCTTACCGACAGGGTACGCCGGGGAGCTGTTTTTT
TRBV29-1,TRBJ1-2,NA,15,NA,CSVAPAQSANYGYTF,TGCAGCGTTGCCCCAGCGCAGTCAGCTAACTATGGCTACACCTTC
TRBV15,TRBJ1-6,NA,15,NA,CATSIDKIATSPLHF,TGTGCCACCAGTATCGATAAAATTGCTACTTCACCCCTCCACTTT
TRBV2,TRBJ1-2,NA,13,NA,CASSEGGLYGYTF,TGTGCCAGCAGTGAAGGGGGCCTCTATGGCTACACCTTC
TRBV7-6,TRBJ1-3,TRBD1,17,NA,CASSLTGAQSSGNTIYF,TGTGCCAGCAGCTTGACAGGGGCGCAAAGCTCTGGAAACACCATATATTTT
TRBV6-5,TRBJ1-2,NA,15,NA,CASTDRQALGYGYTF,TGTGCCAGCACCGACCGACAGGCTCTCGGCTATGGCTACACCTTC
TRBV7-2,TRBJ1-4,TRBD1,14,NA,CASSPGQGMEKLFF,TGTGCCAGCAGCCCGGGACAGGGGATGGAAAAACTGTTTTTT
TRBV5-5,TRBJ2-5,NA,15,NA,CASTPVPLIQETQYF,TGTGCCAGCACTCCGGTCCCACTAATCCAAGAGACCCAGTACTTC
TRBV4-1,TRBJ1-2,NA,14,once,CASSQDRVAYGYTF,TGCGCCAGCAGCCAAGATCGGGTTGCCTATGGCTACACCTTC
TRBV19,TRBJ1-6,NA,14,NA,CASSILSGNSPLHF,TGTGCCAGTAGTATCTTGTCAGGGAATTCACCCCTCCACTTT
TRBV28,TRBJ1-2,NA,14,NA,CASSLRTPNYGYTF,TGTGCCAGCAGTTTGAGAACTCCTAACTATGGCTACACCTTC
TRBV6-6,TRBJ2-7,NA,12,NA,CASSPREYEQYF,TGTGCCAGCAGCCCCCGTGAGTACGAGCAGTACTTC